This T cell receptor (beta chain) was obtained from a study of blood T cell repertoires in COVID-19. Study at large: PBMCs, B-cell-depleted T cells, or T cells provided the cDNA or gDNA that made up the material.

As handled by the study authors: Amplified reference gene primers provided the basis for estimating nucleated cell counts. The assay was immunoSEQ multiplex PCR, and TCRdb's table has in-frame clones only and misses some. The D gene and trimming were derived from the DNA, and the V and J assignments and clone size from that table. Of a few hundred thousand clones detected, 80% to 90% appear once; the ten largest clones hold 8.3%. Residents of about two dozen US areas, aged roughly 18 to 89 years, made up the participants. This clone has only one observation. With 4 bases removed from V and 4 bases from J, the gap between germline ends came to 23 bases. The length of the CDR3 is 18 residues. Germline V lookup: CDR1 LNHDA, CDR2 SQIVND (reference sequence).

This chain joins TRBV19 and TRBJ1-5; possible D gene TRBD1, 5 bases. The sequence was obtained from a woman aged 55-69 years who had recovered from COVID-19. Sequencing used PBMCs or T cells enriched from blood (not recorded which). The CDR3 reads CASSRSWIYQGWNQPQHF. The CDR3 DNA reads as TGTGCCAGTAGTAGGTCTTGGATATACCAGGGATGGAATCAGCCCCAGCATTTT.